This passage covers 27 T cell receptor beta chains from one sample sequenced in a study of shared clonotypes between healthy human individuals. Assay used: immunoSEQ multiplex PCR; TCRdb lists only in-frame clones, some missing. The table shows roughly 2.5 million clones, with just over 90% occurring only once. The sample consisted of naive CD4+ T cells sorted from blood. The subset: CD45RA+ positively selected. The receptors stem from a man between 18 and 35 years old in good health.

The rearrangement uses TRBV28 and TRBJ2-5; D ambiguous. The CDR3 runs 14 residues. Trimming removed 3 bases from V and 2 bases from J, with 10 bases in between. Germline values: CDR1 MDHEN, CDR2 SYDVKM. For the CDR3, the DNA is TGTGCCAGCAGTTTTCTGGGCCCTCAAGAGACCCAGTACTTC. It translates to CASSFLGPQETQYF. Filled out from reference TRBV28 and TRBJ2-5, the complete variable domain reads DVKVTQSSRYLVKRTGEKVFLECVQDMDHENMFWYRQDPGLGLRLIYFSYDVKMKEKGDIPEGYSVSREKKERFSLILESASTNQTSMYLCASSFLGPQETQYFGPGTRLLVL.

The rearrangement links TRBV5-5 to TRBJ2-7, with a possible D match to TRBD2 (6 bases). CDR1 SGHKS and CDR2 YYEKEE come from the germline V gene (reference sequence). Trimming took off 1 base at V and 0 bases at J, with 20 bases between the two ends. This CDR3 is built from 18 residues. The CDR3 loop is CASSLSGPSKALSYEQYF. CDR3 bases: TGTGCCAGCAGCTTGAGCGGGCCGTCAAAGGCCCTCTCCTACGAGCAGTACTTC.

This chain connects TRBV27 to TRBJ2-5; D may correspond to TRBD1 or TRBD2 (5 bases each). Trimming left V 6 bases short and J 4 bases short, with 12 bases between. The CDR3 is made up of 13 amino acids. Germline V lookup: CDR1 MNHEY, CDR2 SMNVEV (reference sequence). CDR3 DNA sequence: TGTGCCAGCAGAGACGCAGGGACAGAGACCCAGTACTTC. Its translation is CASRDAGTETQYF.

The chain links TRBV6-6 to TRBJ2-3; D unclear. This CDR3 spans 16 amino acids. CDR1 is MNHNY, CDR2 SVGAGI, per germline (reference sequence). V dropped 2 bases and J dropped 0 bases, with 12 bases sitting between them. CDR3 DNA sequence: TGTGCCAGCAGTTACCCATTCGGTGCTAGCACAGATACGCAGTATTTT. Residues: CASSYPFGASTDTQYF.

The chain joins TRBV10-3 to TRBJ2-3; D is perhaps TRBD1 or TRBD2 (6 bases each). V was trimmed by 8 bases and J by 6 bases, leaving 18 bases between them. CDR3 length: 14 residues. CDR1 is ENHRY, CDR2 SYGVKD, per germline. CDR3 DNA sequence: TGTGCCATCGGAGGGGACATCCTCGGGGATACGCAGTATTTT. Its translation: CAIGGDILGDTQYF.

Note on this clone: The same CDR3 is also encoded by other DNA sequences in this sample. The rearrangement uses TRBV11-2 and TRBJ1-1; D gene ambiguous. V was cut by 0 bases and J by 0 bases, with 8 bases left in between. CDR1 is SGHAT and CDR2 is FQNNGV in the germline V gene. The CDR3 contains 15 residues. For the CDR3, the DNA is TGTGCCAGCAGCTTAGAGGGATTGATGAACACTGAAGCTTTCTTT. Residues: CASSLEGLMNTEAFF.

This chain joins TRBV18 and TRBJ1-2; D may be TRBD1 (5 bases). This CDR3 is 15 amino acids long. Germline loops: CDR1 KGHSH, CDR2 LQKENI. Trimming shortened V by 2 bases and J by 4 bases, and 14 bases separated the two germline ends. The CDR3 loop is CASSPNLQVLYGYTF. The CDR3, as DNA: TGTGCCAGCTCACCAAATTTACAGGTTCTCTATGGCTACACCTTC. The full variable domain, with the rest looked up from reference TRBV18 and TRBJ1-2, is NAGVMQNPRHLVRRRGQEARLRCSPMKGHSHVYWYRQLPEEGLKFMVYLQKENIIDESGMPKERFSAEFPKEGPSILRIQQVVRGDSAAYFCASSPNLQVLYGYTFGSGTRLTVV.

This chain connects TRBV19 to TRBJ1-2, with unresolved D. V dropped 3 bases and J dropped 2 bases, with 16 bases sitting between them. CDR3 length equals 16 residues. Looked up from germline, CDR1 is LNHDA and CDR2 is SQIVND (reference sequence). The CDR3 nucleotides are TGTGCCAGTAGTATTGGCAATCCTATCTCGAACTATGGCTACACCTTC. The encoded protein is CASSIGNPISNYGYTF. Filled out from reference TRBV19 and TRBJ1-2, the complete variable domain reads DGGITQSPKYLFRKEGQNVTLSCEQNLNHDAMYWYRQDPGQGLRLIYYSQIVNDFQKGDIAEGYSVSREKKESFPLTVTSAQKNPTAFYLCASSIGNPISNYGYTFGSGTRLTVV.

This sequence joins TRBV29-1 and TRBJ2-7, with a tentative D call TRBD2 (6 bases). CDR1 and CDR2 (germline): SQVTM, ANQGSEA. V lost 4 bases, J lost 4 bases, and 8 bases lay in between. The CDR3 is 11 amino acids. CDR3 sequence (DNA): TGCAGCGTTGTAGCGGTATACGAGCAGTACTTC. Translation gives CSVVAVYEQYF.

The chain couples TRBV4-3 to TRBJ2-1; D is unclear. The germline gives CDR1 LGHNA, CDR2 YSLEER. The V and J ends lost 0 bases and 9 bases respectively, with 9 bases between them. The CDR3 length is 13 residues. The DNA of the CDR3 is TGCGCCAGCAGCCAAGAATGGTGGGGTGAGCAGTTCTTC. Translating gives CASSQEWWGEQFF.

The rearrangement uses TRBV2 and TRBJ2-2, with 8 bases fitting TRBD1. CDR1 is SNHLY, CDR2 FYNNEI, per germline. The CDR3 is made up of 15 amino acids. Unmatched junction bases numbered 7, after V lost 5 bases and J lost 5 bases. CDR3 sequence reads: CASSPDRASTGELFF. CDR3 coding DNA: TGTGCCAGCAGTCCGGACAGGGCCAGTACCGGGGAGCTGTTTTTT.

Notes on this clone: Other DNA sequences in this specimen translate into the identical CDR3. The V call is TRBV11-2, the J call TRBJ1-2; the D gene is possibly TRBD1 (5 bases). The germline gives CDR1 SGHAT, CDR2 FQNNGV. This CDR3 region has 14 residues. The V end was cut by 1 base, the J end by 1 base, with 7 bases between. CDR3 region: CASSLGGINYGYTF. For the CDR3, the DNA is TGTGCCAGCAGCTTAGGGGGGATTAACTATGGCTACACCTTC.

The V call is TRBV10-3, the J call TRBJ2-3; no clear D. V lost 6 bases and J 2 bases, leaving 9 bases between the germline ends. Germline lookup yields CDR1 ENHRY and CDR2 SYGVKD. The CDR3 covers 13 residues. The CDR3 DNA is TGTGCCATCAGGCAAGGGTACACAGATACGCAGTATTTT. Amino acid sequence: CAIRQGYTDTQYF.

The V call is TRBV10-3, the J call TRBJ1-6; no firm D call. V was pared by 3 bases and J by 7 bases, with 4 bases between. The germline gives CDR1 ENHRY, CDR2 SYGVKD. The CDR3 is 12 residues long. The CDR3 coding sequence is TGTGCCATCAGTGATCCCAATTCACCCCTCCACTTT. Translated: CAISDPNSPLHF.

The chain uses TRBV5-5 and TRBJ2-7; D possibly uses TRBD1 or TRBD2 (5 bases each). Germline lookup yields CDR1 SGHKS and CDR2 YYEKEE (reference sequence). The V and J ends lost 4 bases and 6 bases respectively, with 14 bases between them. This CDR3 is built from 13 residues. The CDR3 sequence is CASSPGPGREQYF. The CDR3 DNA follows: TGTGCCAGCAGCCCGGGGCCGGGGCGCGAGCAGTACTTC.

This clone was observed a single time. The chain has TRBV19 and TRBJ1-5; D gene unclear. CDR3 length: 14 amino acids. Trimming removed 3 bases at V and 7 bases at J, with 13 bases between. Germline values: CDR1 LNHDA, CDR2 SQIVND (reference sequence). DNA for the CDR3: TGTGCCAGTAGTATTAACGGGGTCGGACAGCCCCAGCATTTT. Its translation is CASSINGVGQPQHF.

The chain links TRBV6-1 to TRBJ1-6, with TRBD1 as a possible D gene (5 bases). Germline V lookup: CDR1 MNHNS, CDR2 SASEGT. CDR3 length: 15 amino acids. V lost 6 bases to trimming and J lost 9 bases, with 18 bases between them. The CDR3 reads CASRPFPGGASPLHF. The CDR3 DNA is TGTGCCAGCAGACCTTTTCCGGGTGGGGCTTCACCCCTCCACTTT.

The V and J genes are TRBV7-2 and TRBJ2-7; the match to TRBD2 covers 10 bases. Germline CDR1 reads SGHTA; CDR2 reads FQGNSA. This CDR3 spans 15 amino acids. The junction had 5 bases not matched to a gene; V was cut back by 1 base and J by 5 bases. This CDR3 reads CASSLEALAGDEQYF. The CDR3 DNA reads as TGTGCCAGCAGCTTAGAGGCCCTAGCGGGAGACGAGCAGTACTTC.

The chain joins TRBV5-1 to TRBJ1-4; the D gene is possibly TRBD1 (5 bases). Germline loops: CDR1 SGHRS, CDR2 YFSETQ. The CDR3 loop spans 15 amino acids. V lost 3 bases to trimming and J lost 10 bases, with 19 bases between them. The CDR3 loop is CASSSGGGEEGKLFF. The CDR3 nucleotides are TGCGCCAGCAGCTCTGGGGGTGGTGAGGAGGGAAAACTGTTTTTT.

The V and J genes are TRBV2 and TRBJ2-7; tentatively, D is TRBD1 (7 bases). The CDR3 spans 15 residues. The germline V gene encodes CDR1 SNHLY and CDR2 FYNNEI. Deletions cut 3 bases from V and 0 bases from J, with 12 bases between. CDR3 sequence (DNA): TGTGCCAGCAGTGACCCAGGGGGGTTCTCCTACGAGCAGTACTTC. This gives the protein CASSDPGGFSYEQYF.

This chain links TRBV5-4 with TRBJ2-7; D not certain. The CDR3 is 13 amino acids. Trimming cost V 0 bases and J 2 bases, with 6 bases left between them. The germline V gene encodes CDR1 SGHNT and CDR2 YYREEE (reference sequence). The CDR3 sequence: CASSLDYAYEQYF. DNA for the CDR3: TGTGCCAGCAGCTTGGACTATGCCTACGAGCAGTACTTC.

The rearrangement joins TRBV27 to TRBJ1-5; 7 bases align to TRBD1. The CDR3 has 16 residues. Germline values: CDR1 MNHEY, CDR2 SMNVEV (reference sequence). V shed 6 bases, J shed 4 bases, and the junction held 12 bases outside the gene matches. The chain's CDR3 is CASSGRGPRGNQPQHF. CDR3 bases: TGTGCCAGCAGCGGTAGGGGGCCTCGAGGGAATCAGCCCCAGCATTTT.

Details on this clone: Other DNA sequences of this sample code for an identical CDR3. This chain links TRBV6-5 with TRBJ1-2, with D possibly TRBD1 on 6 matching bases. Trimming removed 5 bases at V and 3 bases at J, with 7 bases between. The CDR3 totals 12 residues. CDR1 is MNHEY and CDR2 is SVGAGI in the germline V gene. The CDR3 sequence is CASSRGDYGYTF. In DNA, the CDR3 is TGTGCCAGCAGTAGGGGGGACTATGGCTACACCTTC.

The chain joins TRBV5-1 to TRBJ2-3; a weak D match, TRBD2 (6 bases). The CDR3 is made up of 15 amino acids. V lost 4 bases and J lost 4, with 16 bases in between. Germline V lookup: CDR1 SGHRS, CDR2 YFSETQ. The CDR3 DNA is TGCGCCAGCAGCCGCGGGACCTCCGTCGCAGATACGCAGTATTTT. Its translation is CASSRGTSVADTQYF.

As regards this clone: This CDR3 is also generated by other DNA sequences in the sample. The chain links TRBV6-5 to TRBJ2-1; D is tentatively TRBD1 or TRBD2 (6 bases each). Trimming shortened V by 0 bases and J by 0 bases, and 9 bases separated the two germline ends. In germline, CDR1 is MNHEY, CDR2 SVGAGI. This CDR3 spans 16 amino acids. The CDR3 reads CASSYSGGGSYNEQFF. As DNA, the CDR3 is TGTGCCAGCAGTTACTCAGGGGGAGGCTCCTACAATGAGCAGTTCTTC.

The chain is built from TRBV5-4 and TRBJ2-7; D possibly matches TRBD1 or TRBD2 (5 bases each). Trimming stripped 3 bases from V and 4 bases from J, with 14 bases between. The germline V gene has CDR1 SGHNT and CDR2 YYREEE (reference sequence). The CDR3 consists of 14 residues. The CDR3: CASSSEGRSYEQYF. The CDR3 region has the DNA TGTGCCAGCAGCTCCGAGGGGCGATCGTACGAGCAGTACTTC.

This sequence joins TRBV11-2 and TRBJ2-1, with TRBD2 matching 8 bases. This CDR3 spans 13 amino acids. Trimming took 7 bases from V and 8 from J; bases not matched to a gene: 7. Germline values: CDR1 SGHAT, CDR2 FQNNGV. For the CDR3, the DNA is TGTGCCAGCACCCGGGGGGGCGCGGATGAGCAGTTCTTC. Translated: CASTRGGADEQFF.